This T cell receptor (beta chain) was found in a study of shared clonotypes between healthy human individuals. Sequenced by immunoSEQ multiplex PCR; TCRdb stores in-frame clones only, minus some. The sample consists of hundreds of thousands of clones, 70% to 75% of them appearing once. CDR3 size: 14 residues. Germline lookup yields CDR1 SEHNR and CDR2 FQNEAQ (reference sequence). Between the trimmed V and J ends, which lost 1 base and 3 bases, there was a span of 9 bases. Among the donors, all were Caucasian adults who lived in Nashville, Tennessee. Sequencing used memory CD4+ T cells sorted from blood. Sample subset: CD45RA-negative fraction. The genes are TRBV7-9 and TRBJ1-1; perhaps TRBD1 as D (5 bases). The origin of this receptor is a man younger than 40 in good health. The DNA of the CDR3 is TGTGCCAGCAGCTTAGGGGTAGGGGACACTGAAGCTTTCTTT. Its translation: CASSLGVGDTEAFF.